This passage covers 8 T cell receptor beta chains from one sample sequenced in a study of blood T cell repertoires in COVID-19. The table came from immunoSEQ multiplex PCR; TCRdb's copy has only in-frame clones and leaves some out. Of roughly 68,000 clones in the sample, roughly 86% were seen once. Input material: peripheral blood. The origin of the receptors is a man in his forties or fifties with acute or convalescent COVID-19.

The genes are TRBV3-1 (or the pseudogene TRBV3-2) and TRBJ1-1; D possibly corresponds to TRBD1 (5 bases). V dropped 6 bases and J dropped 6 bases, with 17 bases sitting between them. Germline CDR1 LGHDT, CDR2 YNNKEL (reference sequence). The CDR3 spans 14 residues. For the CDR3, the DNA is TGTGCCAGCAGTCCCCGGGGGGGGACCTCTGAAGCTTTCTTT. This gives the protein CASSPRGGTSEAFF.

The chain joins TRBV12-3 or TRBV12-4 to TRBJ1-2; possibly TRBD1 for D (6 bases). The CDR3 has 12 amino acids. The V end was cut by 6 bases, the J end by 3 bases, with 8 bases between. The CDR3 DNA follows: TGTGCCAGCAGCGCAGGGGACTATGGCTACACCTTC. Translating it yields CASSAGDYGYTF.

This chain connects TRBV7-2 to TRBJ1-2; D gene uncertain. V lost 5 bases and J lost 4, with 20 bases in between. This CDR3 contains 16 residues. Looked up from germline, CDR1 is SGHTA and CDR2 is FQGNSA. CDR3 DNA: TGTGCCAGCAGCCCCATGGTCGGGGTTTACAGCTATGGCTACACCTTC. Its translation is CASSPMVGVYSYGYTF.

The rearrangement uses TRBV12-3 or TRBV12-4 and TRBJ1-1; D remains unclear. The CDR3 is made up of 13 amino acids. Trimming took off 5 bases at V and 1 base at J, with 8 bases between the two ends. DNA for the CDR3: TGTGCCAGCAGTACCCTCAGGAACACTGAAGCTTTCTTT. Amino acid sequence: CASSTLRNTEAFF.

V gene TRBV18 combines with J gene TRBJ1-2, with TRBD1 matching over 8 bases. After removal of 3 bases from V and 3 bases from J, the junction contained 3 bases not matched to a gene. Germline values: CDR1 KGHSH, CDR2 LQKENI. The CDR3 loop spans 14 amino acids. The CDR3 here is CASSPDRVHYGYTF. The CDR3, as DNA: TGTGCCAGCTCACCGGACAGGGTCCACTATGGCTACACCTTC. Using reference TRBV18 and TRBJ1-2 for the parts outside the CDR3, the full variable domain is NAGVMQNPRHLVRRRGQEARLRCSPMKGHSHVYWYRQLPEEGLKFMVYLQKENIIDESGMPKERFSAEFPKEGPSILRIQQVVRGDSAAYFCASSPDRVHYGYTFGSGTRLTVV.

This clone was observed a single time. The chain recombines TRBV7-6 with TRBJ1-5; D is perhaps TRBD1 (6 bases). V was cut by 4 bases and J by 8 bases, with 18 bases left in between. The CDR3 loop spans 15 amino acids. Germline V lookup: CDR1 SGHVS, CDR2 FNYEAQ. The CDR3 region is CASSSEGWGQEPQHF. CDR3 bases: TGTGCCAGCAGCTCAGAGGGCTGGGGGCAGGAGCCCCAGCATTTT.

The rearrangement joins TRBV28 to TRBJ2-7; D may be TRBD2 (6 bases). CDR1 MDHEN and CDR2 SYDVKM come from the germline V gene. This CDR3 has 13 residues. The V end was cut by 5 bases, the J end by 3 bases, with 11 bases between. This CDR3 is CASSGGIRYEQYF. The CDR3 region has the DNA TGTGCCAGCAGTGGGGGGATCCGCTACGAGCAGTACTTC.

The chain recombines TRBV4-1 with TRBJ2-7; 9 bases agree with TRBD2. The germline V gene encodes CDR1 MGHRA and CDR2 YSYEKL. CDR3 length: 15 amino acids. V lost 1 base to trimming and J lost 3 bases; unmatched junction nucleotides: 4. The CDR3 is CASSQVSGGIYEQYF. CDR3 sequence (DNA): TGCGCCAGCAGCCAAGTTAGCGGGGGCATCTACGAGCAGTACTTC.